These 28 T cell receptor beta chains were sequenced from one sample in a study of T cells after yellow fever vaccination. TCRdb called the 5' RACE reads again in MiXCR, with one record for every CDR3 protein. The table shows some 250,000 distinct CDR3 sequences, with around 3.5% occurring only once. The specimen was PBMCs, collected 15 days after the yellow fever booster vaccination. The receptors were gathered from a young man who received the YFV17D yellow fever vaccine.

This clonotype was observed at least ten times. The genes are TRBV6-1 and TRBJ1-1; D is unclear. Germline V gives CDR1 MNHNS, CDR2 SASEGT. Deletions cut 5 bases from V and 1 base from J, with 8 bases between. The CDR3 has 13 residues. CDR3 sequence reads: CASSYPANTEAFF. The DNA of the CDR3 is TGTGCCAGCAGTTACCCTGCGAACACTGAAGCTTTCTTT.

This clonotype showed up many times. The chain has TRBV29-1 and TRBJ2-1; 9 nucleotides line up with TRBD2. Germline-derived CDR1 and CDR2 are SQVTM and ANQGSEA. This CDR3 comprises 14 residues. The junction had 8 bases not matched to a gene; V was cut back by 7 bases and J by 4 bases. The CDR3 is CSAAGSGRYNEQFF. The DNA of the CDR3 is TGCAGCGCTGCTGGTAGCGGGAGATACAATGAGCAGTTCTTC.

Ten or more counts support this clonotype. The rearrangement links TRBV7-9 to TRBJ1-1; tentatively, D is TRBD1 (5 bases). V was pared by 5 bases and J by 5 bases, with 12 bases between. Germline CDR1 and CDR2: SEHNR and FQNEAQ (reference sequence). The CDR3 runs to 13 residues. The CDR3 reads CASSLSGFTEAFF. CDR3 nucleotides: TGTGCCAGCAGCCTATCAGGGTTTACTGAAGCTTTCTTT.

Many counts were recorded for this clonotype. The rearrangement uses TRBV10-3 and TRBJ1-5, with D possibly being TRBD1 (6 bases). This CDR3 region has 16 residues. Germline lookup yields CDR1 ENHRY and CDR2 SYGVKD. V lost 0 bases and J lost 2, with 11 bases in between. The CDR3 region is CAISESGGHGNQPQHF. The CDR3 DNA is TGTGCCATCAGTGAGTCCGGGGGGCACGGCAATCAGCCCCAGCATTTT.

This clonotype was seen many times. The rearrangement links TRBV20-1 to TRBJ2-1; D possibly corresponds to TRBD1 (5 bases). The V end was cut by 3 bases, the J end by 1 base, with 13 bases between. This CDR3 contains 15 residues. The germline CDR1 and CDR2 sequences are DFQATT and SNEGSKA (reference sequence). The CDR3 loop is CSASIQGWSYNEQFF. The CDR3 bases are TGCAGTGCTAGTATTCAGGGCTGGTCCTACAATGAGCAGTTCTTC.

This clonotype occurred a few times. Here the CDR3 reads CASRSGADQPQHF. The CDR3 bases are TGCGCCAGCAGGTCAGGGGCGGATCAGCCCCAGCATTTT. The rearrangement uses TRBV5-1 and TRBJ1-5; D is possibly TRBD1 (6 bases). Germline V lookup: CDR1 SGHRS, CDR2 YFSETQ. V dropped 5 bases and J dropped 5 bases, with 11 bases sitting between them. This CDR3 spans 13 amino acids.

This clonotype appeared many times. The chain recombines TRBV7-9 with TRBJ1-2; D not resolved. Between the trimmed V and J ends, which lost 1 base and 4 bases, there was a span of 7 bases. CDR1 is SEHNR, CDR2 FQNEAQ, per germline (reference sequence). There are 13 residues in the CDR3. The DNA of the CDR3 is TGTGCCAGCAGCTTAGAGGTCAGCTATGGCTACACCTTC. It is translated as CASSLEVSYGYTF.

This clonotype has a count of ten or more. The chain joins TRBV29-1 to TRBJ2-1; TRBD1 agrees at 9 bases. Germline values: CDR1 SQVTM, CDR2 ANQGSEA. This CDR3 spans 14 amino acids. The junction had 5 bases not matched to a gene; V was cut back by 3 bases and J by 5 bases. The CDR3 region is CSVEGTGTDNEQFF. In nucleotides, the CDR3 is TGCAGCGTTGAGGGGACAGGGACAGACAATGAGCAGTTCTTC.

There are many counts of this clonotype. The genes are TRBV25-1 and TRBJ2-1, with D possibly being TRBD1 (6 bases). Germline loops: CDR1 MGHDK, CDR2 SYGVNS. The CDR3 covers 13 residues. Trimming pared 2 bases from V and 9 bases from J, leaving 11 bases between. CDR3 DNA: TGTGCCAGCAGTGAAGGGGCCAGGGGTGAGCAGTTCTTC. Protein: CASSEGARGEQFF.

This clonotype was seen repeatedly, ten times or more. The chain carries TRBV20-1 and TRBJ2-2; D might be TRBD1 (5 bases). This CDR3 has 14 residues. Trimming left V 0 bases short and J 3 bases short, with 8 bases between. Germline lookup yields CDR1 DFQATT and CDR2 SNEGSKA (reference sequence). CDR3 region: CSARDKGDTGELFF. Written as DNA, the CDR3 is TGCAGTGCTAGAGATAAAGGGGACACCGGGGAGCTGTTTTTT.

This clonotype was counted many times. The V call is TRBV5-6, the J call TRBJ1-5; D is ambiguous. The CDR3 consists of 12 residues. V was clipped by 0 bases and J by 6 bases, with 4 bases between them. Germline V gene lookup returns CDR1 SGHDT and CDR2 YYEEEE. CDR3 in amino acids: CASSLGAQPQHF. The CDR3 nucleotides read TGTGCCAGCAGCTTGGGGGCTCAGCCCCAGCATTTT.

The sample holds many counts of this clonotype. The rearrangement links TRBV4-3 to TRBJ1-1; D is uncertain. In germline, CDR1 is LGHNA, CDR2 YSLEER. The CDR3 covers 12 residues. Trimming shortened V by 2 bases and J by 4 bases, and 5 bases separated the two germline ends. In DNA form, the CDR3 reads TGCGCCAGCAGCCAATTGGGCACTGAAGCTTTCTTT. Translated, it gives CASSQLGTEAFF.

This clonotype was seen a few times. The chain carries TRBV7-2 and TRBJ1-1; D is uncertain. The V end lost 6 bases, the J end lost 0 bases, and 8 bases lay between the germline ends. The germline gives CDR1 SGHTA, CDR2 FQGNSA. CDR3 length equals 13 residues. The CDR3 DNA follows: TGTGCCAGCAGATTCCGGGTGAACACTGAAGCTTTCTTT. Residues: CASRFRVNTEAFF.

This clonotype was seen many times. This chain joins TRBV7-2 and TRBJ1-4; no clear D. The V end was cut by 2 bases, the J end by 7 bases, with 11 bases between. Germline V gene sequence: CDR1 SGHTA, CDR2 FQGNSA. There are 14 residues in the CDR3. CDR3 sequence: CASSLSNSGEKLFF. The CDR3 DNA reads as TGTGCCAGCAGCTTATCGAATTCTGGTGAAAAACTGTTTTTT.

Ten or more counts support this clonotype. V is TRBV6-6 and J is TRBJ1-2; the match to TRBD1 covers 11 bases. Losses at the gene ends were 5 bases for V and 4 bases for J; bases not matched to a gene: 6. This CDR3 contains 15 residues. Germline CDR1 and CDR2: MNHNY and SVGAGI (reference sequence). This CDR3 is CASSQGTGGFYGYTF. The CDR3 nucleotides are TGTGCCAGCAGTCAAGGGACAGGGGGTTTCTATGGCTACACCTTC.

This clonotype was detected only once. With a much larger clone just one base away, this may be a read error. V is TRBV6-5 and J is TRBJ2-6; a weak D match, TRBD1 (6 bases). The CDR3 covers 17 residues. The V gene's germline CDR1 is MNHEY and CDR2 SVGAGI. DNA for the CDR3: TGTGCCAGCAGTCCCGTAGGGGGTCTGTCCGGGGCCTACGTCCTGACTTTC. It specifies CASSPVGGLSGAYVLTF.

This clonotype was seen ten or more times. The chain links TRBV27 to TRBJ2-2, with a weak D call TRBD2 (6 bases). This CDR3 contains 15 residues. V lost 2 bases and J 2 bases, leaving 9 bases between the germline ends. The germline gives CDR1 MNHEY, CDR2 SMNVEV (reference sequence). Here the CDR3 DNA reads TGTGCCAGCAGTTTAGCGGGGATAAACACCGGGGAGCTGTTTTTT. It encodes CASSLAGINTGELFF.

The V call is TRBV18, the J call TRBJ1-6; weak D call: TRBD1 (6 bases). From germline, CDR1 is KGHSH and CDR2 LQKENI. V was pared by 1 base and J by 7 bases, with 11 bases between. The CDR3 runs to 15 residues. The CDR3 DNA is TGTGCCAGCTCACCACGGACAGAACCGAATTCACCCCTCCACTTT. Its translation is CASSPRTEPNSPLHF. The whole variable domain, remainder taken from reference TRBV18 and TRBJ1-6, is NAGVMQNPRHLVRRRGQEARLRCSPMKGHSHVYWYRQLPEEGLKFMVYLQKENIIDESGMPKERFSAEFPKEGPSILRIQQVVRGDSAAYFCASSPRTEPNSPLHFGNGTRLTVT.

At least ten counts were recorded for this clonotype. This chain links TRBV19 with TRBJ1-5; D uncertain. The V end was cut by 3 bases, the J end by 3 bases, with 15 bases between. The CDR3 totals 16 residues. The germline V gene encodes CDR1 LNHDA and CDR2 SQIVND (reference sequence). CDR3 region: CASSISRRGLNQPQHF. CDR3 nucleotide sequence: TGTGCCAGTAGTATCTCACGACGAGGCCTCAATCAGCCCCAGCATTTT.

This clonotype showed up many times. J is TRBJ2-5 and V is TRBV30, with TRBD1 matching 9 bases. Germline values: CDR1 GTSNPN, CDR2 SVGIG (reference sequence). With 3 bases clipped from V and 3 bases from J, the junction kept 2 bases outside the gene matches. CDR3 length equals 13 residues. In nucleotides, the CDR3 is TGTGCCTGGAGCGGGACAGGGAAAGAGACCCAGTACTTC. Its translation: CAWSGTGKETQYF.

This clonotype was picked up many times. In DNA form, the CDR3 reads TGTGCCACCGGGTCGAGAGCTAGCGGGGGGGCCAATGAGCAGTTCTTC. Translating gives CATGSRASGGANEQFF. J is TRBJ2-1 and V is TRBV24-1; TRBD2 matches 12 bases. The germline gives CDR1 KGHDR, CDR2 SFDVKD. The V and J ends lost 9 bases and 6 bases, in that order; junction bases with no gene match: 11. The CDR3 extends over 16 amino acids.

This clonotype has only a few counts. This chain connects TRBV18 to TRBJ2-1; D is possibly TRBD2 (5 bases). This CDR3 has 14 residues. CDR1 and CDR2 (germline): KGHSH, LQKENI. With 5 bases removed from V and 2 bases from J, the gap between germline ends came to 10 bases. The CDR3 loop is CASSEATTYNEQFF. The CDR3 DNA reads TGTGCCAGCTCAGAGGCGACTACCTACAATGAGCAGTTCTTC.

This clonotype was observed at least ten times. The chain links TRBV20-1 to TRBJ2-2, with D possibly being TRBD2 (7 bases). Germline V CDR1 and CDR2: DFQATT, SNEGSKA (reference sequence). The CDR3 is 16 residues long. V dropped 0 bases and J dropped 7 bases, with 18 bases sitting between them. CDR3: CSARDLLRGADGELFF. CDR3 nucleotides: TGCAGTGCTAGAGATCTCTTACGGGGGGCGGACGGGGAGCTGTTTTTT.

This clonotype was recorded at least ten times. The genes are TRBV29-1 and TRBJ2-5; D not certain. V was shortened by 4 bases and J by 4 bases, with 13 bases between the two germline ends. This CDR3 contains 13 residues. The germline gives CDR1 SQVTM, CDR2 ANQGSEA. The CDR3 sequence is CSVAPAAGETQYF. CDR3 DNA: TGCAGCGTTGCGCCGGCCGCCGGAGAGACCCAGTACTTC.

This clonotype was observed many times. The CDR3 coding sequence is TGTGCCAGCAGCTCAGTAATAAGACAGGCTGGTAGGGGCTACACCTTC. It encodes CASSSVIRQAGRGYTF. This rearrangement joins TRBV7-9 to TRBJ1-2; the D gene is possibly TRBD1 (6 bases). Germline CDR1 SEHNR, CDR2 FQNEAQ (reference sequence). The CDR3 runs to 16 residues. Trimming took off 4 bases at V and 8 bases at J, with 23 bases between the two ends.

This clonotype came up many times. The J gene is TRBJ1-5, the V gene TRBV7-9; D uncertain. Germline assignment: CDR1 SEHNR and CDR2 FQNEAQ (reference sequence). This CDR3 contains 13 residues. V lost 5 bases, J lost 4 bases, and 9 bases lay in between. The CDR3 sequence: CASSDGPNQPQHF. The CDR3 DNA reads TGTGCCAGCAGCGACGGTCCTAATCAGCCCCAGCATTTT.

This clonotype was recorded many times. This chain uses TRBV11-2 with TRBJ1-6; tentative D call: TRBD1 (6 bases). V was cut by 5 bases and J by 4 bases, with 9 bases left in between. This CDR3 is built from 14 residues. Looked up from germline, CDR1 is SGHAT and CDR2 is FQNNGV. In DNA form, the CDR3 reads TGTGCCAGCAGCGCGGACAGATATAATTCACCCCTCCACTTT. As protein: CASSADRYNSPLHF.

This clonotype was detected ten times or more. This rearrangement joins TRBV20-1 to TRBJ2-2; the match to TRBD2 covers 9 bases. V lost 3 bases and J lost 3; bases outside the gene matches: 8. Germline V lookup: CDR1 DFQATT, CDR2 SNEGSKA (reference sequence). The CDR3 has 16 residues. The CDR3 coding sequence is TGCAGTGCTAGTTCCGGGACTAGCTATTACACCGGGGAGCTGTTTTTT. Protein sequence: CSASSGTSYYTGELFF.